This is a list of T cell receptor beta chains from one sample in a study of shared clonotypes between healthy human individuals. Produced via immunoSEQ multiplex PCR; TCRdb's table is partial and in-frame only. The table includes about 2.3 million clones, approximately 95% detected once. The sample comprised naive CD4+ T cells from PBMCs. The source of these receptors is a man between 18 and 35 years old in good health. Some clones in this sample may be carry-over from other donors' samples. CDR3s include the opening cysteine and the closing phenylalanine or tryptophan.

TRBJ1-5 | 13 | TRBV28 | CASSLAGGNPQHF
TRBJ2-3 | 13 | TRBV27 | CASSFGGTDTQYF
TRBJ2-1 | 16 | TRBV28 | CASSLQGANSYNEQFF
TRBJ2-7 | 14 | TRBV7-9 | CASSLVSGSYEQYF
TRBJ2-7 | 15 | TRBV7-9 | CASRPGQGTFYEQYF
TRBJ1-2 | 12 | TRBV6-1 | CASSLVFYGYTF
TRBJ2-1 | 14 | TRBV5-1 | CASSSGGAYNEQFF
TRBJ1-3 | 15 | TRBV5-1 | CASSLVGGNGNTIYF
TRBJ2-7 | 12 | TRBV28 | CASATGPYEQYF
TRBJ2-7 | 15 | TRBV7-9 | CASSQPGRTPYEQYF
TRBJ2-7 | 14 | TRBV19 | CATKGPVGSYEQYF
TRBJ2-3 | 13 | TRBV25-1 | CASSLTGTDTQYF
TRBJ2-2 | 14 | TRBV7-4 | CASSLRVTTGELFF
TRBJ1-2 | 15 | TRBV2 | CASRVQTTGNYGYTF
TRBJ2-4 | 15 | TRBV19 | CASSIVRGPGNIQYF
TRBJ2-7 | 15 | TRBV27 | CASRSPGTGIDEQYF
TRBJ1-4 | 14 | TRBV9 | CASSWDQGNEKLFF